This entry lists 8 T cell receptor beta chains sequenced from one sample in a study of shared clonotypes between healthy human individuals (dated by TCRdb to the early 2020s). CD8 naive samples were CD45RO-negative cells positively selected for CCR7, giving a CD45RA+CCR7+ population that excluded TemRA cells. Library construction relied on the immunoSEQ multiplex PCR assay. TCRdb stores this immuneACCESS table with in-frame sequences only. Part of the clones is absent; in the studies checked, under half of the shortfall reflects unresolved V genes, and no reason is known for the rest. This sample lists about 1,800,000 clones; approximately 94% were detected once. The ten largest clones take up 1.2% of the sample. The sample comprised naive CD8+ T cells sorted from blood. This specimen's cell subset or site label, per the study, means: CD45RA+CCR7+. All receptors come from a man younger than 35 in good health.

This clone has a handful of counts. CDR3 loop: CASSLGLIDQPQHF. CDR3 nucleotides: TGTGCCAGCAGCTTAGGGCTCATAGATCAGCCCCAGCATTTT. This chain joins TRBV7-9 and TRBJ1-5; D is unclear. The CDR3 runs 14 residues. Germline loops: CDR1 SEHNR, CDR2 FQNEAQ (reference sequence). Trimming removed 1 base from V and 5 bases from J, with 9 bases in between.

The chain couples TRBV5-6 to TRBJ2-1, with D perhaps matching TRBD2 (6 bases). Germline V gives CDR1 SGHDT, CDR2 YYEEEE. The CDR3 extends over 15 amino acids. Trimming cost V 1 base and J 6 bases, with 14 bases left between them. The CDR3 nucleotides read TGTGCCAGCAGCTTGCAGTATGGGACTTTCAATGAGCAGTTCTTC. It specifies CASSLQYGTFNEQFF.

The J gene is TRBJ1-4, the V gene TRBV12-2. TRBV12-2 is reported as a pseudogene. The CDR3 consists of 18 residues. This CDR3 is CASRPQCGRALGGGKLFF. CDR3 bases: TGTGCAAGTCGCCCCCAATGTGGCAGGGCCCTCGGTGGGGGAAAATTGTTTTTT.

The CDR3 loop reads CASSARGGELFF. CDR3 in DNA: TGTGCCAGCAGTGCCCGTGGGGGGGAGCTGTTTTTT. The rearrangement links TRBV27 to TRBJ2-2; D unclear. Trimming cost V 5 bases and J 8 bases, with 9 bases left between them. Germline loops: CDR1 MNHEY, CDR2 SMNVEV (reference sequence). The CDR3 covers 12 residues.

V is TRBV21-1 and J is TRBJ2-7; TRBD2, the table's D call, lacks a check against the DNA. TRBV21-1 is flagged as a pseudogene. The CDR3 has 15 amino acids. The CDR3 sequence is CASSNGLADYYEQYF. CDR3 bases: TGTGCCAGCAGCAACGGACTAGCGGATTACTACGAGCAGTACTTC.

Here the CDR3 DNA reads TGTGCCAGCAGCTTAGTGGGAACAGGGAACGAGCAGTACTTC. This codes for CASSLVGTGNEQYF. This sequence joins TRBV11-2 and TRBJ2-7; TRBD1 might be the D (6 bases). The CDR3 has 14 amino acids. V lost 1 base to trimming and J lost 5 bases, with 12 bases between them. The V gene's germline CDR1 is SGHAT and CDR2 FQNNGV.

The chain joins TRBV6-6 to TRBJ2-2, with D unresolved. The germline V gene encodes CDR1 MNHNY and CDR2 SVGAGI (reference sequence). CDR3 length equals 13 residues. The V end was cut by 6 bases, the J end by 4 bases, with 9 bases between. The CDR3 bases are TGTGCCAGCAGGCAACCAGGCACCGGGGAGCTGTTTTTT. Its translation: CASRQPGTGELFF.

The chain carries TRBV27 and TRBJ2-5; D gene ambiguous. The CDR3 spans 15 residues. Germline CDR1 and CDR2: MNHEY and SMNVEV (reference sequence). Trimming pared 3 bases from V and 2 bases from J, leaving 13 bases between. The DNA of the CDR3 is TGTGCCAGCAGTTTTAAATCCGCTATACAAGAGACCCAGTACTTC. Translation gives CASSFKSAIQETQYF.